The 32 T cell receptor beta chains given below trace back to one sample, sequenced in a study of OX40 agonist ivuxolimab in advanced cancers. The protocol was immunoSEQ multiplex PCR, while the TCRdb copy is restricted to in-frame clones and leaves out a portion. The table includes approximately 71,000 clones, roughly 94% detected once. The sample was CD4+ or CD8+ T cells sorted from blood, taken in a trial of the OX40 agonist ivuxolimab. These receptors came from an adult with an advanced solid tumor such as melanoma, head and neck, liver or kidney cancer.

The chain uses TRBV30 and TRBJ1-1; D is ambiguous. Germline lookup yields CDR1 GTSNPN and CDR2 SVGIG (reference sequence). The length of the CDR3 is 11 residues. Trimming took 3 bases from V and 6 from J, leaving 8 bases between them. The CDR3 sequence: CAWSPRSEAFF. In nucleotides, the CDR3 is TGTGCCTGGAGCCCCAGGTCTGAAGCTTTCTTT.

The chain employs TRBV14 and TRBJ2-2; weak D call: TRBD1 (5 bases). V was clipped by 6 bases and J by 6 bases, with 14 bases between them. Germline values: CDR1 SGHDN, CDR2 FVKESK. This CDR3 has 14 residues. The CDR3 bases are TGTGCCAGCAGTTACACCCAGGGCGCCGGGGAGCTGTTTTTT. It translates to CASSYTQGAGELFF.

This clone was detected once. V usage is TRBV5-5 and J usage is TRBJ2-4; 8 bases agree with TRBD2. Trimming removed 6 bases from V and 8 bases from J; junction bases left unmatched: 13. In germline, CDR1 is SGHKS, CDR2 YYEKEE (reference sequence). This CDR3 is built from 15 residues. CDR3 nucleotide sequence: TGTGCCAGCAACATAAAAGGACTAGCCGGGGACATTCAGTACTTC. This encodes CASNIKGLAGDIQYF.

In regard to this clone: The junction and the germline gene differ at one end; a read error may be behind it. V gene TRBV7-7 combines with J gene TRBJ2-3; 10 nucleotides agree with TRBD2. From germline, CDR1 is SSHAT and CDR2 FNYEAQ (reference sequence). This CDR3 spans 15 amino acids. The CDR3 reads CASSSGTSVTDTQYF. The CDR3 DNA sequence: TGTGCTAGCAGCTCCGGGACTAGCGTTACAGATACGCAGTATTTT.

The chain uses TRBV19 and TRBJ2-7; maybe TRBD1 (7 bases). Germline assignment: CDR1 LNHDA and CDR2 SQIVND (reference sequence). The CDR3 extends over 15 amino acids. With 5 bases removed from V and 0 bases from J, the gap between germline ends came to 14 bases. The CDR3 region is CASSPRGASSYEQYF. CDR3 in DNA: TGTGCCAGTAGTCCCAGGGGGGCCTCCTCCTACGAGCAGTACTTC.

This clone appeared once. The V and J genes are TRBV4-2 and TRBJ1-1; a weak D match, TRBD1 (5 bases). The V gene lost 3 bases and the J gene lost 0 bases, with 14 bases spanning the gap. The CDR3 length is 16 residues. Germline CDR1 reads LGHNA; CDR2 reads YNFKEQ. CDR3 loop: CASSQARGSMNTEAFF. As DNA, the CDR3 is TGTGCCAGCAGCCAGGCGAGGGGATCAATGAACACTGAAGCTTTCTTT.

This clone was detected once. The chain joins TRBV28 to TRBJ2-2; D is possibly TRBD1 (5 bases). V was trimmed by 8 bases and J by 0 bases, leaving 13 bases between them. Per the germline V gene, CDR1 is MDHEN and CDR2 is SYDVKM. This CDR3 contains 15 residues. In DNA, the CDR3 is TGTGCCAGCGGGAAAGCAGGGTCGAACACCGGGGAGCTGTTTTTT. Translated: CASGKAGSNTGELFF.

This clone was seen a single time. This rearrangement joins TRBV11-2 to TRBJ2-5; tentative D call: TRBD2 (7 bases). Looked up from germline, CDR1 is SGHAT and CDR2 is FQNNGV. The CDR3 contains 15 residues. V was pared by 1 base and J by 5 bases, with 14 bases between. CDR3 nucleotides: TGTGCCAGCAGCTTAGGGGGGGGCGCGAGGGAGACCCAGTACTTC. Protein sequence: CASSLGGGARETQYF. Drawing the rest from reference TRBV11-2 and TRBJ2-5, the complete variable domain is EAGVAQSPRYKIIEKRQSVAFWCNPISGHATLYWYQQILGQGPKLLIQFQNNGVVDDSQLPKDRFSAERLKGVDSTLKIQPAKLEDSAVYLCASSLGGGARETQYFGPGTRLLVL.

The rearrangement links TRBV29-1 to TRBJ2-7, with D unresolved. Trimming removed 4 bases at V and 0 bases at J, with 10 bases between. CDR1 is SQVTM and CDR2 is ANQGSEA in the germline V gene. The CDR3 covers 13 residues. CDR3 protein: CSVGGSSSYEQYF. CDR3 coding DNA: TGCAGCGTTGGTGGTTCAAGCTCCTACGAGCAGTACTTC.

This rearrangement joins TRBV4-1 to TRBJ1-6; D not resolved. With 4 bases removed from V and 6 bases from J, the gap between germline ends came to 13 bases. CDR3 length: 15 amino acids. The germline V gene has CDR1 MGHRA and CDR2 YSYEKL. CDR3 region: CASSLRVDFNSPLHF. The CDR3 region has the DNA TGCGCCAGCAGCCTTAGGGTGGACTTTAATTCACCCCTCCACTTT.

The V call is TRBV7-6, the J call TRBJ1-2; 10 bases are shared with TRBD1. The trim removed 0 bases at V and 4 bases at J, leaving 2 bases unmatched. This CDR3 is built from 15 residues. Germline V gives CDR1 SGHVS, CDR2 FNYEAQ. The CDR3 spells CASSLAGQGIYGYTF. The CDR3 nucleotides are TGTGCCAGCAGCTTAGCGGGACAGGGGATCTATGGCTACACCTTC. The whole variable domain, filled in from reference TRBV7-6 and TRBJ1-2, reads GAGVSQSPRYKVTKRGQDVALRCDPISGHVSLYWYRQALGQGPEFLTYFNYEAQQDKSGLPNDRFSAERPEGSISTLTIQRTEQRDSAMYRCASSLAGQGIYGYTFGSGTRLTVV.

The rearrangement links TRBV18 to TRBJ1-3; no reliable D call. The CDR3 is made up of 15 amino acids. V was shortened by 2 bases and J by 0 bases, with 8 bases between the two germline ends. Germline assignment: CDR1 KGHSH and CDR2 LQKENI. The DNA for the CDR3 is TGTGCCAGCTCACCAGGGCCGGGCTCTGGAAACACCATATATTTT. Translating gives CASSPGPGSGNTIYF. Full variable domain (outside the CDR3, taken from reference TRBV18 and TRBJ1-3): NAGVMQNPRHLVRRRGQEARLRCSPMKGHSHVYWYRQLPEEGLKFMVYLQKENIIDESGMPKERFSAEFPKEGPSILRIQQVVRGDSAAYFCASSPGPGSGNTIYFGEGSWLTVV.

This clone was recorded only once. The V call is TRBV27, the J call TRBJ2-1; D uncertain. CDR1 is MNHEY, CDR2 SMNVEV, per germline (reference sequence). The CDR3 extends over 15 amino acids. V was shortened by 2 bases and J by 0 bases, with 8 bases between the two germline ends. DNA for the CDR3: TGTGCCAGCAGTTTAATTTTGGGCTCCTACAATGAGCAGTTCTTC. It encodes CASSLILGSYNEQFF.

The chain joins TRBV7-3 to TRBJ1-3; D possibly corresponds to TRBD1 (6 bases). The CDR3 has 16 amino acids. Trimming stripped 4 bases from V and 2 bases from J, with 15 bases between. Germline assignment: CDR1 SGHTA and CDR2 FQGTGA. CDR3 in amino acids: CASSYLSPGAGNTIYF. CDR3 DNA sequence: TGTGCCAGCAGCTACCTAAGTCCAGGGGCTGGAAACACCATATATTTT.

V is TRBV6-5 and J is TRBJ1-3; D might be TRBD1 (5 bases). This CDR3 spans 14 amino acids. Germline V gives CDR1 MNHEY, CDR2 SVGAGI. V was cut by 5 bases and J by 0 bases, with 8 bases left in between. DNA of the CDR3: TGTGCCAGCAGTGGGGGGACCTCTGGAAACACCATATATTTT. It yields the protein CASSGGTSGNTIYF.

The rearrangement uses TRBV27 and TRBJ1-1; D remains unclear. The CDR3 extends over 14 amino acids. The V end was cut by 4 bases, the J end by 4 bases, with 13 bases between. Germline lookup yields CDR1 MNHEY and CDR2 SMNVEV (reference sequence). CDR3 DNA: TGTGCCAGCAGTTCGTGGGAGGGCCTCACTGAAGCTTTCTTT. It specifies CASSSWEGLTEAFF.

This chain uses TRBV9 with TRBJ2-6; 7 bases match TRBD1. V lost 4 bases to trimming and J lost 4 bases; unmatched junction nucleotides: 8. Germline V gives CDR1 SGDLS, CDR2 YYNGEE. This CDR3 has 16 amino acids. The DNA of the CDR3 is TGTGCCAGCAGCACCTTAGACAGGGCCGGGGCCAACGTCCTGACTTTC. Protein sequence: CASSTLDRAGANVLTF.

The chain employs TRBV9 and TRBJ1-4; the D gene is possibly TRBD1 (6 bases). Germline V gene lookup returns CDR1 SGDLS and CDR2 YYNGEE. V was pared by 0 bases and J by 5 bases, with 11 bases between. The CDR3 extends over 15 amino acids. The CDR3 spells CASSVGWGQNEKLFF. CDR3 sequence (DNA): TGTGCCAGCAGCGTAGGCTGGGGGCAAAATGAAAAACTGTTTTTT.

V gene TRBV5-1 combines with J gene TRBJ1-1; D perhaps matches TRBD1 (5 bases). Germline V lookup: CDR1 SGHRS, CDR2 YFSETQ. The V and J ends lost 3 bases and 1 base respectively, with 22 bases between them. The CDR3 is 18 amino acids. The CDR3 DNA reads TGCGCCAGCAGCTCAACAGTAGGGGCGCAAGCAGGGAACACTGAAGCTTTCTTT. The encoded protein is CASSSTVGAQAGNTEAFF.

The rearrangement uses TRBV27 and TRBJ2-1; 13 bases agree with TRBD2. V gave up 5 bases and J gave up 6 bases; unmatched junction bases: 4. Germline V lookup: CDR1 MNHEY, CDR2 SMNVEV (reference sequence). The CDR3 spans 15 residues. CDR3 protein: CASSPGTSGVNEQFF. The CDR3 DNA reads TGTGCCAGCAGTCCAGGGACTAGCGGGGTCAATGAGCAGTTCTTC.

In the case of this clone: The junction departs from the called germline gene at one end, perhaps through a read error. The V call is TRBV7-7, the J call TRBJ2-3; D is perhaps TRBD2 (6 bases). CDR3 length equals 15 residues. The germline V gene encodes CDR1 SSHAT and CDR2 FNYEAQ (reference sequence). CDR3 sequence: CASSPGSAVADTQYF. CDR3 coding DNA: TGTGCTAGCAGCCCCGGGAGCGCGGTTGCAGATACGCAGTATTTT.

The chain employs TRBV27 and TRBJ2-6, with unresolved D. The CDR3 spans 14 residues. Germline-derived CDR1 and CDR2 are MNHEY and SMNVEV (reference sequence). The ends were cut back, 3 bases at V and 3 bases at J, with 6 bases in the middle. CDR3: CASSFKNGANVLTF. The CDR3 nucleotides are TGTGCCAGCAGTTTCAAGAATGGGGCCAACGTCCTGACTTTC.

Written as DNA, the CDR3 is TGTGCCAGCAGCGTATCAGGGCTCCAAGAGACCCAGTACTTC. It yields the protein CASSVSGLQETQYF. V and J are TRBV9 and TRBJ2-5; tentative D call: TRBD1 (5 bases). In germline, CDR1 is SGDLS, CDR2 YYNGEE. CDR3 length: 14 residues. V was pared by 1 base and J by 1 base, with 8 bases between.

The chain combines TRBV4-3 with TRBJ2-3; no definite D call. The CDR3 is made up of 12 amino acids. The ends were cut back, 1 base at V and 4 bases at J, with 3 bases in the middle. Germline-derived CDR1 and CDR2 are LGHNA and YSLEER. The chain's CDR3 is CASSQGADTQYF. In DNA form, the CDR3 reads TGCGCCAGCAGCCAAGGAGCAGATACGCAGTATTTT.

The chain is built from TRBV19 and TRBJ2-2, with a possible D match to TRBD2 (6 bases). The germline V and J ends were trimmed by 5 bases and 5 bases, with 15 bases remaining between them. The CDR3 sequence is 15 residues long. Germline CDR1 reads LNHDA; CDR2 reads SQIVND (reference sequence). The CDR3 DNA reads TGTGCCAGTAGTCCCCCCGAGGCGGGGACCGGGGAGCTGTTTTTT. It encodes CASSPPEAGTGELFF. Combining the CDR3 with reference TRBV19 and TRBJ2-2 gives the whole variable domain DGGITQSPKYLFRKEGQNVTLSCEQNLNHDAMYWYRQDPGQGLRLIYYSQIVNDFQKGDIAEGYSVSREKKESFPLTVTSAQKNPTAFYLCASSPPEAGTGELFFGEGSRLTVL.

The V call is TRBV6-6, the J call TRBJ1-3, with a weak D call TRBD1 (5 bases). Germline loops: CDR1 MNHNY, CDR2 SVGAGI (reference sequence). This CDR3 contains 14 residues. The ends were cut back, 7 bases at V and 1 base at J, with 11 bases in the middle. The CDR3 reads CASNVWGSGNTIYF. In nucleotides, the CDR3 is TGTGCCAGCAATGTATGGGGGTCTGGAAACACCATATATTTT.

The J gene is TRBJ2-1, the V gene TRBV4-3, with D perhaps matching TRBD1 or TRBD2 (5 bases each). The CDR3 contains 17 residues. V lost 0 bases, J lost 0 bases, and 12 bases lay in between. Germline V gene sequence: CDR1 LGHNA, CDR2 YSLEER. This chain's CDR3 is CASSQDRGAYSYNEQFF. The CDR3 DNA reads as TGCGCCAGCAGCCAAGATAGAGGGGCCTACTCCTACAATGAGCAGTTCTTC.

V and J are TRBV28 and TRBJ2-7; D not resolved. The germline V gene has CDR1 MDHEN and CDR2 SYDVKM. This CDR3 is 13 amino acids long. With 8 bases removed from V and 5 bases from J, the gap between germline ends came to 16 bases. CDR3 loop: CASPPPGPHEQYF. CDR3 bases: TGTGCCAGCCCTCCCCCGGGTCCTCACGAGCAGTACTTC.

V gene TRBV19 combines with J gene TRBJ2-5, with TRBD1 as a possible D gene (6 bases). CDR1 LNHDA and CDR2 SQIVND come from the germline V gene (reference sequence). The V and J ends lost 1 base and 5 bases respectively, with 17 bases between them. CDR3 size: 16 residues. CDR3 DNA sequence: TGTGCCAGTAGTATAGTACCCCAGGGGCCGGGGGAGACCCAGTACTTC. Protein: CASSIVPQGPGETQYF.

The CDR3 here is CASSYGGRTDTQYF. In nucleotides, the CDR3 is TGTGCCAGCAGTTACGGGGGCAGGACAGATACGCAGTATTTT. V gene TRBV6-5 combines with J gene TRBJ2-3; D is possibly TRBD1 (6 bases). Germline V gives CDR1 MNHEY, CDR2 SVGAGI. CDR3 length: 14 amino acids. V lost 2 bases and J lost 3, with 9 bases in between.

Turning to this clone: The junction differs from germline at one of its ends, possibly a read error. This chain joins TRBV30 and TRBJ1-3; D is uncertain. Germline V gives CDR1 GTSNPN, CDR2 SVGIG (reference sequence). This CDR3 has 12 residues. This CDR3 is CAWRPPGSGRNF. CDR3 coding DNA: TGTGCCTGGAGACCGCCGGGGAGTGGCCGAAATTTT.

This clone has just one count. V is TRBV4-3 and J is TRBJ1-6; D unclear. CDR3 length: 18 residues. V was cut by 1 base and J by 0 bases, with 13 bases left in between. CDR1 and CDR2 (germline): LGHNA, YSLEER. DNA for the CDR3: TGCGCCAGCAGCCAAGCGGGCACGATGAGCTCCTATAATTCACCCCTCCACTTT. This translates into CASSQAGTMSSYNSPLHF.